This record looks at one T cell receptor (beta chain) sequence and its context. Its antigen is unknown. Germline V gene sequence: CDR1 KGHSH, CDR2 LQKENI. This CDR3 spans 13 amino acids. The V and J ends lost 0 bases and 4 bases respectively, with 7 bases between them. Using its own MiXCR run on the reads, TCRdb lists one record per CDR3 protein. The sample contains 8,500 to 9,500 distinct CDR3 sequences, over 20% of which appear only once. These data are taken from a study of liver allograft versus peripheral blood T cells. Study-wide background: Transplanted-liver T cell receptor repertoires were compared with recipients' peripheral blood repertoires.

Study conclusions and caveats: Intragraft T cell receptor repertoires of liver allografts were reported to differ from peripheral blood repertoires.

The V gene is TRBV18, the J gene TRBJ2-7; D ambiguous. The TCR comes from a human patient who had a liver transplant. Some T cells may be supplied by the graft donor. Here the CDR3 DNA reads TGTGCCAGCTCACCACCAAAGGGATACGAGCAGTACTTC. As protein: CASSPPKGYEQYF.